This is a list of T cell receptor beta chains from one sample in a study of CD8 T cells in Susac syndrome. TCRdb re-analysed the immunoSEQ multiplex PCR reads in MiXCR, keeping a single row per CDR3 protein. The table includes about 210,000 distinct CDR3 sequences, about 94% detected once. Sequences were obtained from CD4+ T cells from PBMCs. The receptors here all came from a human donor with Susac syndrome. CDR3s include the opening cysteine and the closing phenylalanine or tryptophan. D genes are given only for firm matches.

TRBV3-1,.,TRBJ2-1,CASSQDGTLPSNEQFF,TGTGCCAGCAGCCAAGACGGAACACTGCCGTCCAATGAGCAGTTCTTC
TRBV29-1,.,TRBJ1-4,CSVAEYNEKLFF,TGCAGCGTCGCAGAGTATAATGAAAAACTGTTTTTT
TRBV30,.,TRBJ2-1,CAWSEGGMENEQFF,TGTGCCTGGAGTGAGGGGGGGATGGAAAATGAGCAGTTCTTC
TRBV28,.,TRBJ2-2,CASSSSPGAYTGELFF,TGTGCCAGCAGTAGCTCCCCCGGGGCTTACACCGGGGAGCTGTTTTTT
TRBV19,.,TRBJ1-2,CASSKANYGYTF,TGTGCCAGTAGTAAAGCTAACTATGGCTACACCTTC
TRBV7-2,.,TRBJ1-5,CASSLVWDQPQHF,TGTGCCAGCAGCTTAGTCTGGGATCAGCCCCAGCATTTT
TRBV30,.,TRBJ2-5,CAWSLSDQETQYF,TGTGCCTGGAGTTTGAGCGACCAAGAGACCCAGTACTTC
TRBV2,.,TRBJ2-3,CASSEGAGRPTDTQYF,TGTGCCAGCAGTGAAGGGGCGGGGCGACCCACAGATACGCAGTATTTT
TRBV7-2,.,TRBJ2-2,CASSLVGGELFF,TGTGCCAGCAGCTTAGTTGGCGGGGAGCTGTTTTTT
TRBV4-3,.,TRBJ2-7,CASSQGDGSYEQYF,TGCGCCAGCAGCCAAGGGGACGGCTCCTACGAGCAGTACTTC
TRBV2,TRBD2,TRBJ2-1,CASAEESSGGAPFF,TGTGCCAGCGCAGAAGAATCTAGCGGGGGGGCACCGTTCTTC
TRBV5-6,.,TRBJ1-1,CASSPPAGSRTWDTEAFF,TGTGCCAGCAGCCCCCCGGCCGGGTCCAGAACCTGGGACACTGAAGCTTTCTTT
TRBV29-1,TRBD1,TRBJ1-3,CSVRDRGDGFSSGNTIYF,TGCAGCGTTCGCGACAGGGGGGATGGATTCAGCTCTGGAAACACCATATATTTT
TRBV6-5,.,TRBJ2-7,CASSYRAQGSYEQYF,TGTGCCAGCAGTTACAGGGCGCAGGGGAGCTACGAGCAGTACTTC
TRBV7-2,.,TRBJ2-5,CASSPPGPRETQYF,TGTGCCAGCAGCCCCCCGGGGCCAAGAGAGACCCAGTACTTC
TRBV30,.,TRBJ2-2,CAWRFRGEGTGELFF,TGTGCCTGGAGGTTCAGGGGCGAGGGAACCGGGGAGCTGTTTTTT
TRBV9,.,TRBJ2-1,CASSPSLGGYNEQFF,TGTGCCAGCAGCCCCAGCCTAGGGGGCTACAATGAGCAGTTCTTC
TRBV12-3/TRBV12-4,.,TRBJ1-4,CASRLGQSNEKLFF,TGTGCCAGCAGATTGGGGCAATCTAATGAAAAACTGTTTTTT
TRBV10-3,.,TRBJ2-2,CAISEGQESGELFF,TGTGCCATCAGTGAGGGGCAAGAGTCCGGGGAGCTGTTTTTT
TRBV3-1,.,TRBJ2-3,CASSQARESTDTQYF,TGTGCCAGCAGCCAAGCCAGGGAATCCACAGATACGCAGTATTTT
TRBV30,.,TRBJ1-5,CAWSPEFKGNQPQHF,TGTGCCTGGAGTCCGGAATTCAAGGGCAATCAGCCCCAGCATTTT
TRBV5-1,TRBD1,TRBJ1-2,CASSFVTGTGPYYGYTF,TGCGCCAGCAGCTTCGTAACCGGGACAGGTCCTTACTATGGCTACACCTTC